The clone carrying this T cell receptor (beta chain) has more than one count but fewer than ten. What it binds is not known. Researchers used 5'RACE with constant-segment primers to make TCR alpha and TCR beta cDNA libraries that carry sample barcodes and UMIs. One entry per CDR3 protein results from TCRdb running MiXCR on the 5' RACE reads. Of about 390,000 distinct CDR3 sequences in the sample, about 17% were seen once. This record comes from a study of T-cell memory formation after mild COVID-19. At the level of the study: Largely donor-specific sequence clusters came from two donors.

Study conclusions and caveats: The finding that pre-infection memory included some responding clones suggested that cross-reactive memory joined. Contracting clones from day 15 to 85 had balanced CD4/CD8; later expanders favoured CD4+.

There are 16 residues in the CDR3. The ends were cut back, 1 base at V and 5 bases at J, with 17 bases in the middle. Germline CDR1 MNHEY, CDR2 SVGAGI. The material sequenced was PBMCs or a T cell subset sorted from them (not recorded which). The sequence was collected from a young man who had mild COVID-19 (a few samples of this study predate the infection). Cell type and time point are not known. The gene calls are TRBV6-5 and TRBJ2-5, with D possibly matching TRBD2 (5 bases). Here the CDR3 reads CASSYWFGREAETQYF. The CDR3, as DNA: TGTGCCAGCAGTTACTGGTTTGGGAGAGAGGCTGAGACCCAGTACTTC.